A selection of T cell receptor beta chains follows, all from one sample in a study of OX40 agonist ivuxolimab in advanced cancers. Repertoires were generated with immunoSEQ multiplex PCR, while TCRdb's copy carries only in-frame clones and drops some. The sample shows 44,000 or so clones, around 79% of them seen only once. The sample here was CD4+ or CD8+ T cells sorted from blood, taken in a trial of the OX40 agonist ivuxolimab. The origin of the receptors is an adult with an advanced solid tumor such as melanoma, head and neck, liver or kidney cancer. CDR3s leave out the opening cysteine and the closing phenylalanine or tryptophan. Each record gives: V gene, J gene, clone size, CDR3 protein. Clone size appears in some rows only: once, few, many, or a class for an expanded clone.

v_gene: TRBV19
j_gene: TRBJ2-7
abundance: .
CDR3aa: ASSIRWTASYEQY

v_gene: TRBV7-9
j_gene: TRBJ1-3
abundance: .
CDR3aa: ASSPGSSGNTIY

v_gene: TRBV5-4
j_gene: TRBJ2-3
abundance: .
CDR3aa: ASSLWGADTQY

v_gene: TRBV6-5
j_gene: TRBJ1-5
abundance: few
CDR3aa: ASSRDTDQPQH

v_gene: TRBV10-2
j_gene: TRBJ2-5
abundance: .
CDR3aa: ASSEIRETQY

v_gene: TRBV10-3
j_gene: TRBJ2-3
abundance: .
CDR3aa: AIGLSSTDTQY

v_gene: TRBV25-1
j_gene: TRBJ2-5
abundance: .
CDR3aa: ASSEWSTDMKETQY

v_gene: TRBV7-6
j_gene: TRBJ2-2
abundance: .
CDR3aa: ASSLGARHTGELF

v_gene: TRBV6-6
j_gene: TRBJ2-7
abundance: .
CDR3aa: ASSSGTEIYEQY

v_gene: TRBV19
j_gene: TRBJ1-1
abundance: .
CDR3aa: ASRGEYTEAF

v_gene: TRBV6-6
j_gene: TRBJ1-2
abundance: .
CDR3aa: ASSSGTGGRVYGYT

v_gene: TRBV9
j_gene: TRBJ1-2
abundance: .
CDR3aa: ASGRTGSSSGYT

v_gene: TRBV9
j_gene: TRBJ2-1
abundance: .
CDR3aa: ASSVGGAGLASYNEQF

v_gene: TRBV7-2
j_gene: TRBJ1-5
abundance: .
CDR3aa: ASSLVSRVNQPQH

v_gene: TRBV19
j_gene: TRBJ1-3
abundance: .
CDR3aa: ASTPVTGAYGNTIY

v_gene: TRBV18
j_gene: TRBJ2-4
abundance: .
CDR3aa: ASSPDRDLQY

v_gene: TRBV29-1
j_gene: TRBJ2-5
abundance: .
CDR3aa: SVDWTSGPKETQY

v_gene: TRBV7-2
j_gene: TRBJ2-1
abundance: .
CDR3aa: ASSLRIARSEQF

v_gene: TRBV5-4
j_gene: TRBJ2-1
abundance: .
CDR3aa: ASSLRGTDNEQF

v_gene: TRBV18
j_gene: TRBJ2-7
abundance: .
CDR3aa: ASSSGQISSYEQY

v_gene: TRBV7-2
j_gene: TRBJ2-3
abundance: .
CDR3aa: ASSPPRRGAADTQY

v_gene: TRBV4-3
j_gene: TRBJ2-3
abundance: .
CDR3aa: ASSQARGTQY

v_gene: TRBV25-1
j_gene: TRBJ2-1
abundance: once
CDR3aa: ASTTGTSNEQF

v_gene: TRBV4-2
j_gene: TRBJ2-7
abundance: few
CDR3aa: ASSQGIVPGGHEQY

v_gene: TRBV6-6
j_gene: TRBJ1-1
abundance: .
CDR3aa: ATRPNRGKAF

v_gene: TRBV11-2
j_gene: TRBJ2-1
abundance: .
CDR3aa: ASSLAPQGFSTNEQF

v_gene: TRBV7-2
j_gene: TRBJ1-1
abundance: .
CDR3aa: ASSRDRVNTEAF

v_gene: TRBV19
j_gene: TRBJ2-7
abundance: .
CDR3aa: ASSPGFTYEQY

v_gene: TRBV4-3
j_gene: TRBJ2-7
abundance: .
CDR3aa: ASSQDAQFSSYEQY

v_gene: TRBV5-7
j_gene: TRBJ1-6
abundance: .
CDR3aa: ASSPSQGHNSPLH

v_gene: TRBV7-8
j_gene: TRBJ1-5
abundance: .
CDR3aa: ASSFGLVNQPQH

v_gene: TRBV4-2
j_gene: TRBJ2-5
abundance: .
CDR3aa: ASSQERQETQY

v_gene: TRBV6-6
j_gene: TRBJ2-3
abundance: .
CDR3aa: ASSAETDTQY

v_gene: TRBV18
j_gene: TRBJ2-3
abundance: .
CDR3aa: ASSRDGGASTDTQY

v_gene: TRBV7-3
j_gene: TRBJ2-5
abundance: .
CDR3aa: ASSLTGAGETQY

v_gene: TRBV4-3
j_gene: TRBJ2-5
abundance: .
CDR3aa: ASSQDIRPYQETQY

v_gene: TRBV9
j_gene: TRBJ1-4
abundance: once
CDR3aa: ASSVGQGYNEKLF

v_gene: TRBV6-1
j_gene: TRBJ1-5
abundance: .
CDR3aa: ASSAIVSNQPQH

v_gene: TRBV9
j_gene: TRBJ2-1
abundance: few
CDR3aa: ASSVAAIQFNEQF

v_gene: TRBV7-6
j_gene: TRBJ2-5
abundance: .
CDR3aa: ASSLRDSSWETQY